The source of this TCR beta chain is a study of T cell changes during pregnancy in multiple sclerosis. The assay was immunoSEQ multiplex PCR, and TCRdb's table has in-frame clones only and misses some. The sample shows about 100,000 clones, more than 80% of them seen only once. V lost 5 bases and J lost 5, with 9 bases in between. Germline loops: CDR1 SNHLY, CDR2 FYNNEI. This CDR3 has 12 amino acids. This clonotype was obtained from a female donor with multiple sclerosis, enrolled in a pregnancy study. The chain links TRBV2 to TRBJ1-2; D is uncertain. The material was peripheral blood, obtained in the second trimester of pregnancy. The CDR3 nucleotides are TGTGCCAGCAGTCCGGGTTTGTATGGCTACACCTTC. Translated: CASSPGLYGYTF.